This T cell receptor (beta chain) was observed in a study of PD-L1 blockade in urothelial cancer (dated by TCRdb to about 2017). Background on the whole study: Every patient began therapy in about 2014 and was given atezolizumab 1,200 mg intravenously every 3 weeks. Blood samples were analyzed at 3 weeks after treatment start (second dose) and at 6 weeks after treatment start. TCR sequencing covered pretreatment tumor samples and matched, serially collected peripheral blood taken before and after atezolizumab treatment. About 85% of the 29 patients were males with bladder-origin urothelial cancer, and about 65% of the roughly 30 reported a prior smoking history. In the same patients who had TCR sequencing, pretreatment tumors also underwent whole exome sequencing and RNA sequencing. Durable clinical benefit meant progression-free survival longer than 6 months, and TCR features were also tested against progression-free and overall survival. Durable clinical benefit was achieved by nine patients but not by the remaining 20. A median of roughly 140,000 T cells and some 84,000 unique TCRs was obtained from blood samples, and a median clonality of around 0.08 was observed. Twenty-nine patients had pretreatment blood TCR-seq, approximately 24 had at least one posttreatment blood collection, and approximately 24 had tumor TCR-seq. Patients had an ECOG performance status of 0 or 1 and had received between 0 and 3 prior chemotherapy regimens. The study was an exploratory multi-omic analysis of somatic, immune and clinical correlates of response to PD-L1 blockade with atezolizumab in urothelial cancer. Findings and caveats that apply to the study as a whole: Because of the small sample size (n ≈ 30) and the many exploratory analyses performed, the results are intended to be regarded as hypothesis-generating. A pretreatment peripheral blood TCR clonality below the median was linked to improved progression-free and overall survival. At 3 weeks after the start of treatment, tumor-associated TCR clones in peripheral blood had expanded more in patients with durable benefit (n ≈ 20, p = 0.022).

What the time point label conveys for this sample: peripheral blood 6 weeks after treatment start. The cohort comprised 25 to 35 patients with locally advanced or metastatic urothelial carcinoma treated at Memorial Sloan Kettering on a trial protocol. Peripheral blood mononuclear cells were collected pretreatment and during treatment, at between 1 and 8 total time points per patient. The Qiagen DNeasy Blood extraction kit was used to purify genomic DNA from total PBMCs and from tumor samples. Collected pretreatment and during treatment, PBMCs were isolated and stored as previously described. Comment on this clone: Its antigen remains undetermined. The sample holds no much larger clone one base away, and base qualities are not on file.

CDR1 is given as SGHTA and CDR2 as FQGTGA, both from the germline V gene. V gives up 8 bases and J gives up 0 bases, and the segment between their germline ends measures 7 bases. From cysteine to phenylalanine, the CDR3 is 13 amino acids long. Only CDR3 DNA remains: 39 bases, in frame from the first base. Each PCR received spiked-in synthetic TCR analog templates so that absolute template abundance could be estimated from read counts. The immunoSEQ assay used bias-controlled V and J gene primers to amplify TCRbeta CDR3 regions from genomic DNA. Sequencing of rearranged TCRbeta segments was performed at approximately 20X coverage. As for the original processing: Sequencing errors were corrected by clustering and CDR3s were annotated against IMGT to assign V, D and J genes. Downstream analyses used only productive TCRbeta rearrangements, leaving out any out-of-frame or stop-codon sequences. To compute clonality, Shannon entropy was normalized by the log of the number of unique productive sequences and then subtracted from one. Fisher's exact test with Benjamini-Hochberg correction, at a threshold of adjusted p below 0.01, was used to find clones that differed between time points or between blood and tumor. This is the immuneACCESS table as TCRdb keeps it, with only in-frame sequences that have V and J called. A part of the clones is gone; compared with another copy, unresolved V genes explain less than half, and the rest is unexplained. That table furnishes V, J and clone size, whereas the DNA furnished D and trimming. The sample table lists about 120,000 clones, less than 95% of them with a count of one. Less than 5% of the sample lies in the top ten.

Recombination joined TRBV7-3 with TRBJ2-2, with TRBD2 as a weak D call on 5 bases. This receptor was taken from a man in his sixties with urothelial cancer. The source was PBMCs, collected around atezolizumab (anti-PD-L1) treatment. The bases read TGTGCCAGCGGGAGTCCGAACACCGGGGAGCTGTTTTTT. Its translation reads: CASGSPNTGELFF.